This T cell receptor (beta chain) emerged from a study of blood T cell repertoires in COVID-19. Method: immunoSEQ multiplex PCR; TCRdb's copy keeps in-frame clones and lacks some. The sample lists around 12,000 clones, about 89% occurring once. This clonotype was sampled from a woman aged 60-75 years with active COVID-19. Material for sequencing was peripheral blood.

The CDR3 loop is CASSPRADSVNTEAFF. The CDR3 nucleotides are TGTGCCAGCAGCCCCCGAGCCGACAGCGTGAACACTGAAGCTTTCTTT. The rearrangement links TRBV11-2 to TRBJ1-1; possible D gene TRBD1, 5 bases. Trimming shortened V by 5 bases and J by 0 bases, and 16 bases separated the two germline ends. Per germline, CDR1 SGHAT and CDR2 FQNNGV. The length of the CDR3 is 16 residues. The full variable domain, completed using reference TRBV11-2 and TRBJ1-1, is EAGVAQSPRYKIIEKRQSVAFWCNPISGHATLYWYQQILGQGPKLLIQFQNNGVVDDSQLPKDRFSAERLKGVDSTLKIQPAKLEDSAVYLCASSPRADSVNTEAFFGQGTRLTVV.